Listed here are 17 T cell receptor beta chains from one sample, sequenced in a study of PD-L1 blockade in urothelial cancer (dated by TCRdb to 2016 to 2017). What the time point label conveys for this sample: pretreatment peripheral blood. Library creation used the immunoSEQ multiplex PCR assay. What TCRdb holds here is the immuneACCESS table cut down to in-frame rearrangements. Part of the clones is not present; checked against another copy, under half of the missing clones reflect an unresolved V gene, and the others are unexplained. This sample comprises roughly 54,000 clones, roughly 89% of them detected only once. Of the sample, approximately 15% falls within the top ten clones. The sequences come from PBMCs, collected around atezolizumab (anti-PD-L1) treatment. The receptors derive from a woman aged 60-75 years with urothelial cancer.

This chain connects TRBV7-9 to TRBJ2-3, with a possible D match to TRBD2 (6 bases). The CDR3 contains 14 residues. Trimming left V 3 bases short and J 4 bases short, with 11 bases between. Germline V CDR1 and CDR2: SEHNR, FQNEAQ (reference sequence). In nucleotides, the CDR3 is TGTGCCAGCAGCTTCGGCGGGACCTCAGATACGCAGTATTTT. Translating it yields CASSFGGTSDTQYF.

This chain links TRBV9 with TRBJ2-1; 10 positions match TRBD1. The CDR3 totals 16 residues. The V segment lost 0 bases and the J segment 7 bases; nucleotides outside the gene matches: 7. Per germline, CDR1 SGDLS and CDR2 YYNGEE. The DNA for the CDR3 is TGTGCCAGCAGCGTAGTGACAGGGGGCCTAAATAATGAGCAGTTCTTC. It specifies CASSVVTGGLNNEQFF.

V and J are TRBV14 and TRBJ1-2; 9 bases match TRBD1. The CDR3 contains 15 residues. Per the germline V gene, CDR1 is SGHDN and CDR2 is FVKESK. V was pared by 4 bases and J by 8 bases, with 11 bases of the junction left unmatched. DNA of the CDR3: TGTGCCAGCAGCCGACTAACACAGGGGGCGGAAGGCTACACCTTC. Protein product: CASSRLTQGAEGYTF.

This chain connects TRBV6-5 to TRBJ2-7; D may be TRBD2 (6 bases). The germline V gene has CDR1 MNHEY and CDR2 SVGAGI. Trimming shortened V by 2 bases and J by 2 bases, and 13 bases separated the two germline ends. There are 15 residues in the CDR3. CDR3 nucleotides: TGTGCCAGCAGTTACGAGGCGGGGAAGACCTACGAGCAGTACTTC. As protein: CASSYEAGKTYEQYF.

This CDR3 reads CASSLTGGAGDTQYF. The DNA of the CDR3 is TGCGCCAGCAGCTTGACAGGGGGCGCAGGAGATACGCAGTATTTT. This chain joins TRBV5-1 and TRBJ2-3, with 9 nucleotides matching TRBD1. The J segment lost 5 bases and the V segment lost 1 base, leaving 5 bases of the junction unmatched. The CDR3 length is 15 residues. CDR1 and CDR2 (germline): SGHRS, YFSETQ.

The V call is TRBV6-5, the J call TRBJ1-6; 7 nucleotides align to TRBD1. CDR3 length: 15 residues. Germline V gene data show CDR1 as MNHEY and CDR2 as SVGAGI. Germline trimming cut 3 bases from V and 6 bases from J; bases unmatched to any gene: 5. Here the CDR3 reads CASSYTTGLNSPLHF. The CDR3 coding sequence is TGTGCCAGCAGTTATACGACAGGGCTTAATTCACCCCTCCACTTT.

This chain links TRBV14 with TRBJ1-4, with TRBD1 matching 8 bases. CDR1 is SGHDN and CDR2 is FVKESK in the germline V gene. The CDR3 has 15 amino acids. V dropped 2 bases and J dropped 7; count of bases not matched to a gene: 6. The CDR3 nucleotides are TGTGCCAGCAGCCAATACAGGGGGGAAGGTGAAAAACTGTTTTTT. Translation gives CASSQYRGEGEKLFF.

This clone appeared a few times. The gene calls are TRBV18 and TRBJ1-1, with 7 bases lining up with TRBD1. Trimming at V came to 3 bases and at J to 1 base, leaving 5 bases not matched to a gene. Germline CDR1 reads KGHSH; CDR2 reads LQKENI. The CDR3 has 15 amino acids. The DNA for the CDR3 is TGTGCCAGCTCACCTGGACAGGTAACGAACACTGAAGCTTTCTTT. Translating gives CASSPGQVTNTEAFF. Together with reference TRBV18 and TRBJ1-1, the CDR3 gives the full variable domain: NAGVMQNPRHLVRRRGQEARLRCSPMKGHSHVYWYRQLPEEGLKFMVYLQKENIIDESGMPKERFSAEFPKEGPSILRIQQVVRGDSAAYFCASSPGQVTNTEAFFGQGTRLTVV.

The V and J genes are TRBV10-3 and TRBJ2-7, with 9 positions matching TRBD1. The J segment lost 1 base and the V segment lost 6 bases, leaving 4 bases of the junction unmatched. The germline V gene has CDR1 ENHRY and CDR2 SYGVKD. This CDR3 is built from 14 residues. The CDR3 spells CAIRAGQGSYEQYF. CDR3 in DNA: TGTGCCATCAGGGCGGGACAGGGATCCTACGAGCAGTACTTC.

This clone has a single count. V is TRBV28 and J is TRBJ2-7; TRBD1 agrees at 9 bases. Germline CDR1 is MDHEN and CDR2 is SYDVKM. Trimming cost V 5 bases and J 1 base; bases outside gene matches: 9. CDR3 size: 16 residues. CDR3 DNA: TGTGCCAGCAGTAAACCCGGGACAGGGTGGTCCTACGAGCAGTACTTC. It encodes CASSKPGTGWSYEQYF.

This clone was seen a handful of times. The gene calls are TRBV5-6 and TRBJ2-3; no firm D call. The germline gives CDR1 SGHDT, CDR2 YYEEEE. The CDR3 runs to 12 residues. Trimming left V 4 bases short and J 6 bases short, with 9 bases between. As DNA, the CDR3 is TGTGCCAGCAGCCTGGCTTCGGATACGCAGTATTTT. It encodes CASSLASDTQYF.

The chain links TRBV7-9 to TRBJ2-7; 10 positions match TRBD2. The CDR3 covers 17 residues. Germline V lookup: CDR1 SEHNR, CDR2 FQNEAQ (reference sequence). Trimming removed 5 bases from V and 4 bases from J; junction bases left unmatched: 14. CDR3 protein: CASSPLISGRLGYEQYF. The CDR3 DNA sequence: TGTGCCAGCAGCCCACTAATTAGCGGGAGGCTCGGATACGAGCAGTACTTC. The complete variable domain, with remaining parts taken from reference TRBV7-9 and TRBJ2-7, reads DTGVSQNPRHKITKRGQNVTFRCDPISEHNRLYWYRQTLGQGPEFLTYFQNEAQLEKSRLLSDRFSAERPKGSFSTLEIQRTEQGDSAMYLCASSPLISGRLGYEQYFGPGTRLTVT.

The J gene is TRBJ1-5, the V gene TRBV5-1; maybe TRBD1 (5 bases). Germline V gene lookup returns CDR1 SGHRS and CDR2 YFSETQ. V lost 0 bases, J lost 5 bases, and 12 bases lay in between. The CDR3 sequence is 15 residues long. The CDR3 nucleotides are TGCGCCAGCAGCTTGGACTACGGGGGGGATCAGCCCCAGCATTTT. Protein: CASSLDYGGDQPQHF. Full variable domain (rest looked up from reference TRBV5-1 and TRBJ1-5): KAGVTQTPRYLIKTRGQQVTLSCSPISGHRSVSWYQQTPGQGLQFLFEYFSETQRNKGNFPGRFSGRQFSNSRSEMNVSTLELGDSALYLCASSLDYGGDQPQHFGDGTRLSIL.

The chain combines TRBV19 with TRBJ1-3; 7 nucleotides line up with TRBD1. The ends lost 5 bases at V and 2 bases at J; junction bases unmatched: 9. The CDR3 consists of 16 residues. The V gene's germline CDR1 is LNHDA and CDR2 SQIVND (reference sequence). The CDR3 region is CASSLTGDVPGNTIYF. DNA for the CDR3: TGTGCCAGTAGTCTCACAGGGGATGTCCCTGGAAACACCATATATTTT.

This clone was seen a few times. In DNA, the CDR3 is TGTGCCAGCAGCGTTGTAACAGGGGGAGGCTACACCTTC. It encodes CASSVVTGGGYTF. The chain uses TRBV9 and TRBJ1-2; TRBD1 matches 8 bases. CDR1 SGDLS and CDR2 YYNGEE come from the germline V gene. The CDR3 sequence is 13 residues long. The trim removed 2 bases at V and 8 bases at J, leaving 5 bases unmatched.

This chain connects TRBV7-6 to TRBJ2-3, with 7 bases identical to TRBD2. Trimming at V came to 2 bases and at J to 2 bases, leaving 7 bases not matched to a gene. The germline V gene encodes CDR1 SGHVS and CDR2 FNYEAQ. The CDR3 extends over 16 amino acids. The CDR3: CASSLRPGRTTDTQYF. CDR3 in DNA: TGTGCCAGCAGCTTAAGGCCCGGGAGGACCACAGATACGCAGTATTTT.

This clone was counted a single time. V is TRBV9 and J is TRBJ2-1, with 9 bases aligning to TRBD2. J lost 4 bases, V lost 6 bases, and 8 bases had no gene match. The CDR3 extends over 15 amino acids. Germline loops: CDR1 SGDLS, CDR2 YYNGEE. The CDR3 nucleotides are TGTGCCAGCAATGAGGGAGCGGGGGGATACAATGAGCAGTTCTTC. Its protein product is CASNEGAGGYNEQFF.